These T cell receptor beta chains were read from a single sample in a study of cytomegalovirus exposure and HLA in healthy donors. The table came from immunoSEQ multiplex PCR; TCRdb's copy has only in-frame clones and leaves some out. The table shows 210,000 or so clones, with about three quarters occurring only once. The sequenced sample was PBMCs. The receptors here all came from a boy younger than 18 in good health and CMV-seronegative. CDR3s include the opening cysteine and the closing phenylalanine or tryptophan. D genes are given only for firm matches. Not all rows give a size; the values are once, few, many and, for expanded clones, a class.

j_call v_call d_call clone_size cdr3_nt cdr3_aa
TRBJ2-2 TRBV2 NA NA TGTGCCAGCATTGCCCGGAGAGGGGGCACCGGGGAGCTGTTTTTT CASIARRGGTGELFF
TRBJ2-4 TRBV7-8 NA NA TGTGCCAGCAGCTCACGCGGACAGCAAGCCAAAAACATTCAGTACTTC CASSSRGQQAKNIQYF
TRBJ2-6 TRBV11-2 NA NA TGTGCCAGCAGCTTACATCCCGGGGCCAACGTCCTGACTTTC CASSLHPGANVLTF
TRBJ2-2 TRBV6-6 NA NA TGTGCCAGCAGTTCCGACTCCCTACTAAGAACCGGGGAGCTGTTTTTT CASSSDSLLRTGELFF
TRBJ1-4 TRBV19 TRBD1 NA TGTGCCAGTAGGGAGGACAGGAGAGCTAATGAAAAACTGTTTTTT CASREDRRANEKLFF
TRBJ2-7 TRBV2 NA NA TGTGCCAGCAGTGAAGAAGAGGCCCTCTACAGGAAAGGCTACGAGCAGTACTTC CASSEEEALYRKGYEQYF
TRBJ1-2 TRBV27 TRBD1 NA TGTGCCAGCAGTCTACAGGGGATAGGGGGCTACACCTTC CASSLQGIGGYTF
TRBJ1-1 TRBV5-6 NA NA TGTGCCAGCAGCCGCCCAGTACTAATGAACACTGAAGCTTTCTTT CASSRPVLMNTEAFF
TRBJ1-1 TRBV30 TRBD1 NA TGTGCCTCCCCGTCAGGGGGCTACACTGAAGCTTTCTTT CASPSGGYTEAFF
TRBJ2-1 TRBV25-1 NA NA TGTGCCAGCAGTGAAAATGACAGGCCCTCCTACAATGAGCAGTTCTTC CASSENDRPSYNEQFF
TRBJ2-1 TRBV19 NA NA TGTGCCAGTAGTATAGACTCGGGATCGAACGATGAGCAGTTCTTC CASSIDSGSNDEQFF
TRBJ2-3 TRBV27 TRBD2 few TGTGCCAGCAGTCAAAAGGGTAGCGGGAGGGATACGCAGTATTTT CASSQKGSGRDTQYF
TRBJ2-1 TRBV7-2 TRBD2 NA TGTGCCAGCAACAGAGACGCGGGAGGAGGGGCCAATGAGCAGTTCTTC CASNRDAGGGANEQFF
TRBJ2-1 TRBV6-1 NA NA TGTGCCAGCAGAAGGACTCTGGACTCCTACAATGAGCAGTTCTTC CASRRTLDSYNEQFF
TRBJ2-2 TRBV7-9 NA NA TGTGCCAGCAGCTGGGGGGACACCGGGGAGCTGTTTTTT CASSWGDTGELFF
TRBJ1-2 TRBV19 NA NA TGTGCCAGTAGTATAGGAGAGTATGGCTACACCTTC CASSIGEYGYTF
TRBJ1-2 TRBV6-5 NA NA TGTGCCAGCAGGACACTTGATGGCTACACCTTC CASRTLDGYTF
TRBJ1-2 TRBV5-1 NA NA TGCGCCAGCAGCTTGGTTTTGAGGGCGGCAGATTCGATTGGCTACACCTTC CASSLVLRAADSIGYTF
TRBJ2-3 TRBV5-6 TRBD2 NA TGTGCCAGCATATCGGGGGGGATCACAGATACGCAGTATTTT CASISGGITDTQYF
TRBJ2-5 TRBV10-3 TRBD1 NA TGTGCCATCAGTACATCTCAGGGGGCGGGGGAGACCCAGTACTTC CAISTSQGAGETQYF
TRBJ1-2 TRBV15 NA NA TGTGCCACCAGCAGAGACAAGCAGGGGTACTATGGCTACACCTTC CATSRDKQGYYGYTF
TRBJ1-5 TRBV19 NA NA TGTGCCAGTAGGCGCAGGGTAGGTAGCAATCAGCCCCAGCATTTT CASRRRVGSNQPQHF
TRBJ1-5 TRBV7-2 NA NA TGTGCCAGCAGCTTAAATATGGGGCAGGGCGGACAGCCCCAGCATTTT CASSLNMGQGGQPQHF
TRBJ1-3 TRBV27 NA NA TGTGCCAGCAGACCGACGGGGACTTCTGGAAACACCATATATTTT CASRPTGTSGNTIYF
TRBJ1-2 TRBV10-3 NA NA TGTGCCATCAGTGAGTCCGACTATGGCTACACCTTC CAISESDYGYTF
TRBJ1-1 TRBV5-1 NA NA TGCGCCAGCAGCCTAGCCGGGCAGGGGCACACTGAAGCTTTCTTT CASSLAGQGHTEAFF
TRBJ2-7 TRBV4-1 TRBD2 NA TGCGCCAGCAGCGCCCGACTAGCGGGGGACAACTCCTACGAGCAGTACTTC CASSARLAGDNSYEQYF
TRBJ2-1 TRBV5-1 NA NA TGCGCCAGCAGCTTGTACCGGGCGCTCCGGGGTGAGCAGTTCTTC CASSLYRALRGEQFF
TRBJ2-5 TRBV6-6 TRBD2 NA TGTGCCAGCAGTTACGCTGAGAGCGGGCGGGGGGAGACCCAGTACTTC CASSYAESGRGETQYF
TRBJ2-3 TRBV7-2 TRBD2 NA TGTGCCAGCAGCTTAGCGGGGGGGTCAGATACGCAGTATTTT CASSLAGGSDTQYF
TRBJ2-7 TRBV7-2 TRBD2 NA TGTGCCAGCAGCGTGACTAGCGGGGACTACGAGCAGTGCTTC CASSVTSGDYEQCF
TRBJ1-1 TRBV15 TRBD1 once TGTGCCACCAGTCGGGACAGGGGGAACACTGAAGCTTTCTTT CATSRDRGNTEAFF
TRBJ2-3 TRBV15 TRBD2 NA TGTGCCACCCCTATGGGAGGGAGCACAGATACGCAGTATTTT CATPMGGSTDTQYF
TRBJ1-4 TRBV29-1 NA NA TGCAGCGTTTTGCCGGGACACTCTAATGAAAAACTGTTTTTT CSVLPGHSNEKLFF
TRBJ1-1 TRBV5-1 NA once TGCGCCAGCAGCTTGGTAATTTCGCAGTCTGAAGCTTTCTTT CASSLVISQSEAFF
TRBJ2-7 TRBV27 NA NA TGTGCCAGCAGTTTACGCGGGACCTCCTACGAGCAGTACTTC CASSLRGTSYEQYF
TRBJ1-2 TRBV5-1 TRBD1 NA TGCGCCAGCAGCGGGACGGACAGGGAGAGTGGCTACACCTTC CASSGTDRESGYTF
TRBJ2-3 TRBV6-6 NA NA TGTGCCAGCAGCCGGAGGGAAGATACGCAGTATTTT CASSRREDTQYF
TRBJ1-1 TRBV19 NA NA TGTGCCAGTAGTATGCCCGGGATACCTGAAGCTTTCTTT CASSMPGIPEAFF
TRBJ2-2 TRBV9 TRBD2 few TGTGCCAGCAGCCCGGGCGGGCGGGGGGAATCAACCGGGGAGCTGTTTTTT CASSPGGRGESTGELFF
TRBJ2-1 TRBV10-3 TRBD2 once TGTGCCATCAGGGTCAGGGAGGGGAAATCCTACAATGAGCAGTTCTTC CAIRVREGKSYNEQFF
TRBJ2-7 TRBV4-2 TRBD2 NA TGTGCCAGCAGCCCGGGAGGCGGGAGTGTCTACGAGCAGTACTTC CASSPGGGSVYEQYF